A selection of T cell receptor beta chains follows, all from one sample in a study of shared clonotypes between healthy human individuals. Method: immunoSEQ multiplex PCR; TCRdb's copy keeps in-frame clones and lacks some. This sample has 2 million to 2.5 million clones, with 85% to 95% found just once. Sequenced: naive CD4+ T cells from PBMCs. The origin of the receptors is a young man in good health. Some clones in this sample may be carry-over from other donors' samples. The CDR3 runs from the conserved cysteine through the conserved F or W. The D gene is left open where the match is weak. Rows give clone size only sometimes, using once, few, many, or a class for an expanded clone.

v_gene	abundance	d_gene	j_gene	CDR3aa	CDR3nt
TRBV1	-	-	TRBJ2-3	CTSSQDPRLTRSNTQYF	TGCACCAGCAGCCAAGATCCTCGACTCACGAGAAGTAATACGCAGTATTTT
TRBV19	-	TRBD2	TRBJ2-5	CASTMASGKAQETQYF	TGTGCCAGTACCATGGCCAGCGGGAAGGCTCAAGAGACCCAGTACTTC
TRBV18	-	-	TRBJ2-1	CASSPRGSGEQFF	TGTGCCAGCTCACCACGCGGATCAGGGGAGCAGTTCTTC
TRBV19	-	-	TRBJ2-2	CASSMVVTGELFF	TGTGCCAGTAGTATGGTGGTTACCGGGGAGCTGTTTTTT
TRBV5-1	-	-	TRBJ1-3	CASSLTSQGSGNTIYF	TGCGCCAGCAGCTTGACTTCCCAGGGTAGTGGAAACACCATATATTTT
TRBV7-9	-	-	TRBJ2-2	CASSLTRNTGELFF	TGTGCCAGCAGCTTAACCCGGAACACCGGGGAGCTGTTTTTT
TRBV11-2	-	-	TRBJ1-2	CASTLTQGNYGYTF	TGTGCCAGCACCCTTACGCAGGGAAACTATGGCTACACCTTC
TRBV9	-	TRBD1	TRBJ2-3	CASSVVGTGVTDTQYF	TGTGCCAGCAGCGTAGTAGGGACAGGGGTGACAGATACGCAGTATTTT
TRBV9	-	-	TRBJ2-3	CASSVVGGAPTDTQYF	TGTGCCAGCAGCGTAGTGGGCGGGGCGCCCACAGATACGCAGTATTTT
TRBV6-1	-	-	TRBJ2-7	CASSRQYEQYF	TGTGCCAGCAGTCGACAATACGAGCAGTACTTC
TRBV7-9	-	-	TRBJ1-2	CASSLGGDTLTANYGYTF	TGTGCCAGCAGCTTAGGGGGGGACACCCTGACAGCGAACTATGGCTACACCTTC
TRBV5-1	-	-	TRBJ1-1	CASSFWTVNTEAFF	TGCGCCAGCAGCTTTTGGACGGTGAACACTGAAGCTTTCTTT
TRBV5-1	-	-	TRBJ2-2	CASSLKGSSGELFF	TGCGCCAGCAGCTTGAAGGGATCATCCGGGGAGCTGTTTTTT
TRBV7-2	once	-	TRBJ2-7	CASSFPATYEQYF	TGTGCCAGCAGCTTTCCAGCAACCTACGAGCAGTACTTC
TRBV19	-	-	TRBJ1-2	CASSTNDGYTNYGYTF	TGTGCCAGTAGCACTAACGACGGATACACTAACTATGGCTACACCTTC
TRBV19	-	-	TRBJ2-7	CASTGRFSYEQYF	TGTGCCAGTACCGGGCGGTTCTCCTACGAGCAGTACTTC
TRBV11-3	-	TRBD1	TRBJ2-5	CASSHGRQGQETQYF	TGTGCCAGCAGCCATGGTAGACAGGGGCAAGAGACCCAGTACTTC
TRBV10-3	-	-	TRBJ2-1	CAISESAPRLSYNEQFF	TGTGCCATCAGTGAGTCCGCCCCACGGCTCTCCTACAATGAGCAGTTCTTC
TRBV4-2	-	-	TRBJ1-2	CASSRGVDTNGYTF	TGTGCCAGCAGCAGGGGTGTCGACACAAATGGCTACACCTTC
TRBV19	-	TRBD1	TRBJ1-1	CASSFRDRVRAFF	TGTGCCAGTAGCTTCCGGGACAGGGTCCGAGCTTTCTTT
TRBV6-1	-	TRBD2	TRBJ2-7	CASSETGGEQYF	TGTGCCAGCAGTGAAACGGGGGGCGAGCAGTACTTC
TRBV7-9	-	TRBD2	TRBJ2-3	CASSLALAEIDTQYF	TGTGCCAGCAGCTTGGCTCTAGCGGAGATAGATACGCAGTATTTT
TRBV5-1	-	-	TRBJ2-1	CASSHTAANEQFF	TGCGCCAGCAGTCACACGGCGGCTAATGAGCAGTTCTTC
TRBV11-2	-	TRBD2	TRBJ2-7	CASSSSGRAGEQYF	TGTGCCAGCAGCTCAAGCGGGAGGGCCGGCGAGCAGTACTTC
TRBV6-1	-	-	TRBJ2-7	CASSERARWTPYEQYF	TGTGCCAGCAGTGAAAGGGCACGTTGGACCCCCTACGAGCAGTACTTC
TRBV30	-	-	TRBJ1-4	CAWSRGLGEKLFF	TGTGCCTGGAGTCGAGGGCTAGGTGAAAAACTGTTTTTT
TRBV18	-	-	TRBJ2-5	CASSPPGQETQYF	TGTGCCAGCTCACCACCCGGACAAGAGACCCAGTACTTC
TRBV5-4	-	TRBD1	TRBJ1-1	CASSSTGVRTEAFF	TGTGCCAGCAGCTCGACAGGGGTTCGAACTGAAGCTTTCTTT
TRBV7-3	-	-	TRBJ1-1	CASSLGGSMNTEAFF	TGTGCCAGCAGCTTGGGGGGCTCTATGAACACTGAAGCTTTCTTT
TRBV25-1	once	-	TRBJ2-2	CASGRQDYTGELFF	TGTGCCAGCGGCCGACAGGACTACACCGGGGAGCTGTTTTTT
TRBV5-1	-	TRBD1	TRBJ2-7	CASSLDRGLGEQYF	TGCGCCAGCAGCTTGGACAGGGGGCTGGGGGAGCAGTACTTC
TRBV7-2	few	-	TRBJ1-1	CASSARALANTEAFF	TGTGCCAGCAGCGCGAGGGCCCTTGCGAACACTGAAGCTTTCTTT
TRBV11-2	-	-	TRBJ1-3	CASSQHRYSGNTIYF	TGTGCCAGCAGCCAACACAGGTACTCTGGAAACACCATATATTTT